Each of the 25 T cell receptor beta chains below was sequenced from the same sample in a study of blood T cell repertoires in COVID-19. Profiling relied on immunoSEQ multiplex PCR, and the TCRdb table lists in-frame clones only, not all of them. This repertoire shows about 120,000 clones, nearly 80% found once; its top ten account for 15% to 20%. Sequencing was done on a sample of peripheral blood. The source of these receptors is an elderly woman with active or convalescent COVID-19.

V usage is TRBV5-1 and J usage is TRBJ2-1; 11 bases are a match to TRBD2. This CDR3 region has 16 residues. CDR1 and CDR2 from the germline V gene are SGHRS and YFSETQ. V lost 0 bases, J lost 8 bases, and 7 bases stayed unmatched. This CDR3 reads CASSLAIAGGWDEQFF. The CDR3 nucleotides are TGCGCCAGCAGCTTGGCCATAGCGGGAGGGTGGGATGAGCAGTTCTTC. Complete variable domain (other parts from reference TRBV5-1 and TRBJ2-1): KAGVTQTPRYLIKTRGQQVTLSCSPISGHRSVSWYQQTPGQGLQFLFEYFSETQRNKGNFPGRFSGRQFSNSRSEMNVSTLELGDSALYLCASSLAIAGGWDEQFFGPGTRLTVL.

The chain employs TRBV9 and TRBJ2-1; D might be TRBD1 (6 bases). CDR1 is SGDLS, CDR2 YYNGEE, per germline. This CDR3 comprises 14 residues. Trimming stripped 2 bases from V and 4 bases from J, with 10 bases between. The CDR3 sequence: CASSVDRTYNEQFF. DNA for the CDR3: TGTGCCAGCAGCGTGGACAGAACTTACAATGAGCAGTTCTTC.

This clone was found once. This chain joins TRBV9 and TRBJ2-2; 7 bases are a match to TRBD2. The CDR3 covers 16 residues. J was trimmed by 2 bases and V by 0 bases; bases with no gene match: 4. The V gene's germline CDR1 is SGDLS and CDR2 YYNGEE. In DNA form, the CDR3 reads TGTGCCAGCAGCGTAGGCCTAGCGGAAAACACCGGGGAGCTGTTTTTT. This encodes CASSVGLAENTGELFF.

The chain uses TRBV2 and TRBJ1-6; 10 nucleotides match TRBD1. CDR1 is SNHLY and CDR2 is FYNNEI in the germline V gene. The V and J ends lost 6 bases and 8 bases, in that order; junction bases with no gene match: 7. The CDR3 has 15 amino acids. The CDR3 nucleotides are TGTGCCAGCAGCCCGCCCGGGACAGGGGATTCACCCCTCCACTTT. As protein: CASSPPGTGDSPLHF. The full variable domain, with the rest looked up from reference TRBV2 and TRBJ1-6, is EPEVTQTPSHQVTQMGQEVILRCVPISNHLYFYWYRQILGQKVEFLVSFYNNEISEKSEIFDDQFSVERPDGSNFTLKIRSTKLEDSAMYFCASSPPGTGDSPLHFGNGTRLTVT.

The V and J genes are TRBV9 and TRBJ2-1, with TRBD2 matching over 9 bases. This CDR3 contains 14 residues. V dropped 0 bases and J dropped 7; count of bases not matched to a gene: 2. CDR1 and CDR2 from the germline V gene are SGDLS and YYNGEE. In nucleotides, the CDR3 is TGTGCCAGCAGCGTAGAAACTAGCGGGAATGAGCAGTTCTTC. It encodes CASSVETSGNEQFF. Complete variable domain (other parts from reference TRBV9 and TRBJ2-1): DSGVTQTPKHLITATGQRVTLRCSPRSGDLSVYWYQQSLDQGLQFLIQYYNGEERAKGNILERFSAQQFPDLHSELNLSSLELGDSALYFCASSVETSGNEQFFGPGTRLTVL.

This clone was recorded only once. V gene TRBV6-5 combines with J gene TRBJ2-5; 9 nucleotides agree with TRBD2. The CDR3 extends over 15 amino acids. CDR1 is MNHEY and CDR2 is SVGAGI in the germline V gene. V dropped 6 bases and J dropped 4; count of bases not matched to a gene: 9. The CDR3 loop reads CASRSLAGTGETQYF. The CDR3 DNA is TGTGCCAGCAGATCTCTAGCGGGAACCGGAGAGACCCAGTACTTC.

V is TRBV5-1 and J is TRBJ1-2, with 10 bases matching TRBD1. Germline lookup yields CDR1 SGHRS and CDR2 YFSETQ. The CDR3 contains 15 residues. Unmatched junction bases numbered 7, after V lost 4 bases and J lost 4 bases. CDR3 loop: CASSLGTGALYGYTF. The CDR3 nucleotides read TGCGCCAGCAGCCTAGGGACAGGGGCCCTCTATGGCTACACCTTC.

This chain links TRBV7-9 with TRBJ2-7; D is unclear. Germline loops: CDR1 SEHNR, CDR2 FQNEAQ (reference sequence). Trimming cost V 3 bases and J 7 bases, with 7 bases left between them. The CDR3 is 11 residues long. CDR3 sequence (DNA): TGTGCCAGCAGCTTCTCTAGGGAGCAGTACTTC. It encodes CASSFSREQYF.

V usage is TRBV24-1 and J usage is TRBJ1-2; possibly TRBD1 for D (6 bases). Germline CDR1 KGHDR, CDR2 SFDVKD. With 2 bases removed from V and 2 bases from J, the gap between germline ends came to 8 bases. The CDR3 consists of 14 residues. The CDR3, as DNA: TGTGCCACCAGTGATTCGGACAGAAACTATGGCTACACCTTC. It codes for CATSDSDRNYGYTF.

This clone was recorded a few times. The CDR3 spells CASSVRGLRSSPLHF. DNA of the CDR3: TGTGCCAGCAGTGTTCGCGGGTTACGGAGTTCACCCCTCCACTTT. This chain joins TRBV2 and TRBJ1-6; D remains unclear. V was pared by 4 bases and J by 9 bases, with 16 bases between. This CDR3 is 15 amino acids long. Germline V gives CDR1 SNHLY, CDR2 FYNNEI.

The chain employs TRBV2 and TRBJ2-3; D is unclear. The germline V and J ends were trimmed by 2 bases and 7 bases, with 7 bases remaining between them. The CDR3 extends over 12 amino acids. Germline CDR1 and CDR2: SNHLY and FYNNEI. This CDR3 is CASSELQNTQYF. CDR3 DNA sequence: TGTGCCAGCAGTGAACTGCAGAATACGCAGTATTTT.

CDR3 protein: CASSHDRVGTQYF. For the CDR3, the DNA is TGTGCCAGTAGTCACGACAGGGTGGGAACCCAGTACTTC. The genes are TRBV19 and TRBJ2-5, with TRBD1 matching 7 bases. The CDR3 contains 13 residues. Germline CDR1 is LNHDA and CDR2 is SQIVND (reference sequence). The junction had 8 bases not matched to a gene; V was cut back by 5 bases and J by 8 bases. Supplemented by reference TRBV19 and TRBJ2-5, the full variable domain reads DGGITQSPKYLFRKEGQNVTLSCEQNLNHDAMYWYRQDPGQGLRLIYYSQIVNDFQKGDIAEGYSVSREKKESFPLTVTSAQKNPTAFYLCASSHDRVGTQYFGPGTRLLVL.

This chain connects TRBV4-2 to TRBJ2-1; 8 nucleotides align to TRBD2. Germline V lookup: CDR1 LGHNA, CDR2 YNFKEQ. The CDR3 runs to 13 residues. Here the CDR3 DNA reads TGTGCTGCCGGGACTAGGAGTCTTCGTGAGCAGTTCTTC. Its translation is CAAGTRSLREQFF.

V usage is TRBV10-3 and J usage is TRBJ1-1; TRBD1 matches 7 bases. CDR1 is ENHRY, CDR2 SYGVKD, per germline. This CDR3 has 13 amino acids. V lost 6 bases to trimming and J lost 7 bases; unmatched junction nucleotides: 8. CDR3 in amino acids: CAISKTGNYEAFF. The CDR3, as DNA: TGTGCCATCAGCAAGACAGGGAACTATGAAGCTTTCTTT.

This rearrangement joins TRBV29-1 to TRBJ2-3; D gene unclear. The CDR3 has 14 amino acids. Germline CDR1 SQVTM, CDR2 ANQGSEA. Trimming took off 3 bases at V and 6 bases at J, with 16 bases between the two ends. The CDR3: CSVDLLAAADTQYF. CDR3 bases: TGCAGCGTTGATTTGTTAGCAGCTGCCGATACGCAGTATTTT.

The V and J genes are TRBV9 and TRBJ2-4, with 11 bases fitting TRBD2. This CDR3 has 16 residues. Germline assignment: CDR1 SGDLS and CDR2 YYNGEE. The ends lost 0 bases at V and 5 bases at J; junction bases unmatched: 4. CDR3 amino acids: CASSVGLAGGENIQYF. The CDR3 DNA reads TGTGCCAGCAGCGTAGGGTTAGCGGGAGGGGAAAACATTCAGTACTTC.

This clone was observed a handful of times. J is TRBJ1-4 and V is TRBV5-1; 8 bases align to TRBD1. This CDR3 is built from 14 residues. J lost 5 bases, V lost 0 bases, and 0 bases had no gene match. Germline-derived CDR1 and CDR2 are SGHRS and YFSETQ. CDR3 amino acids: CASSLGTGNEKLFF. Here the CDR3 DNA reads TGCGCCAGCAGCTTGGGGACAGGGAATGAAAAACTGTTTTTT.

The chain recombines TRBV5-1 with TRBJ1-2; the D gene is possibly TRBD1 (5 bases). The V gene's germline CDR1 is SGHRS and CDR2 YFSETQ. The CDR3 runs to 14 residues. Between the trimmed V and J ends, which lost 4 bases and 0 bases, there was a span of 10 bases. CDR3 sequence reads: CASSPGDSNYGYTF. CDR3 nucleotide sequence: TGCGCCAGCAGCCCGGGGGACTCTAACTATGGCTACACCTTC.

The rearrangement joins TRBV2 to TRBJ2-7, with 10 bases that match TRBD1. With 4 bases clipped from V and 6 bases from J, the junction kept 9 bases outside the gene matches. The CDR3 totals 15 residues. The germline gives CDR1 SNHLY, CDR2 FYNNEI. CDR3 sequence: CASSALGQGGGEQYF. In DNA, the CDR3 is TGTGCCAGCAGTGCCCTCGGACAGGGGGGCGGCGAGCAGTACTTC.

The chain uses TRBV18 and TRBJ2-3; D is uncertain. The length of the CDR3 is 14 residues. CDR1 is KGHSH, CDR2 LQKENI, per germline. V lost 3 bases to trimming and J lost 4 bases, with 11 bases between them. CDR3 region: CASSPPSNSDTQYF. CDR3 nucleotides: TGTGCCAGCTCACCCCCATCGAACTCAGATACGCAGTATTTT. The full variable domain, with the rest looked up from reference TRBV18 and TRBJ2-3, is NAGVMQNPRHLVRRRGQEARLRCSPMKGHSHVYWYRQLPEEGLKFMVYLQKENIIDESGMPKERFSAEFPKEGPSILRIQQVVRGDSAAYFCASSPPSNSDTQYFGPGTRLTVL.

This clone was recorded once. V is TRBV9 and J is TRBJ2-1, with TRBD2 matching 10 bases. The CDR3 runs to 14 residues. V lost 7 bases and J lost 5; bases outside the gene matches: 6. Germline CDR1 and CDR2: SGDLS and YYNGEE. The DNA for the CDR3 is TGTGCCAGCGCTATCACTAGCGGGAACAATGAGCAGTTCTTC. This translates into CASAITSGNNEQFF.

The V and J genes are TRBV4-1 and TRBJ2-5, with D uncertain. The germline V and J ends were trimmed by 4 bases and 0 bases, with 9 bases remaining between them. This CDR3 is 14 amino acids long. Germline assignment: CDR1 MGHRA and CDR2 YSYEKL. The CDR3 spells CASSRGRYQETQYF. The CDR3 DNA reads as TGCGCCAGCAGCCGTGGCAGGTACCAAGAGACCCAGTACTTC.

The chain employs TRBV10-3 and TRBJ1-4; tentative D call: TRBD1 (5 bases). CDR3 length equals 13 residues. Trimming took 3 bases from V and 5 from J, leaving 7 bases between them. The germline V gene has CDR1 ENHRY and CDR2 SYGVKD. CDR3 residues: CAISEPGNEKLFF. CDR3 in DNA: TGTGCCATCAGTGAACCAGGGAATGAAAAACTGTTTTTT.

The rearrangement links TRBV30 to TRBJ2-2; 7 nucleotides match TRBD1. The CDR3 covers 15 residues. With 7 bases clipped from V and 2 bases from J, the junction kept 10 bases outside the gene matches. The germline gives CDR1 GTSNPN, CDR2 SVGIG (reference sequence). The CDR3: CASQGHRGNTGELFF. In DNA form, the CDR3 reads TGTGCCTCCCAAGGTCACAGGGGAAACACCGGGGAGCTGTTTTTT.

This chain joins TRBV21-1 and TRBJ1-2; the table's D gene call, TRBD1, was not cross checked with the DNA. TRBV21-1 is classified as a pseudogene. The CDR3 contains 13 residues. CDR3 in amino acids: CASPTGGDYGYTF. The CDR3 nucleotides are TGTGCCAGTCCGACAGGGGGGGACTATGGCTACACCTTC.